Listed below are T cell receptor beta chains from one sample, sequenced in a study of blood T cell repertoires in COVID-19. This table comes from immunoSEQ multiplex PCR, and its TCRdb copy is limited to in-frame clones, with some not included. Here the sample spans 150,000 to 160,000 clones, about 85% being singletons. The sequenced sample consisted of peripheral blood. Source of these receptors: a man aged 55-75 years with COVID-19, enrolled during active disease. CDR3s include the opening cysteine and the closing phenylalanine or tryptophan. The D gene is left open where the match is weak. Rows may omit the clone size; those that give it use once, few, many or a size class.

TRBJ2-6 | NA | TRBD1 | TRBV6-5 | TGTGCCAGCAGAACAGGGGGCTCTGGGGCCAACGTCCTGACTTTC | CASRTGGSGANVLTF
TRBJ2-7 | once | TRBD1 | TRBV18 | TGTGCCAGCTCACCAGACAGGGTTGCCTACGAGCAGTACTTC | CASSPDRVAYEQYF
TRBJ1-1 | NA | TRBD1 | TRBV25-1 | TGTGCCAGCAGTCCAGGGACAGGGTGGGGTAATCCTGAAGCTTTCTTT | CASSPGTGWGNPEAFF
TRBJ2-3 | NA | NA | TRBV7-9 | TGTGCCAGCAGCTTAGCTAGTGGGGGCGCGGGGTATTTT | CASSLASGGAGYF
TRBJ1-2 | NA | NA | TRBV2 | TGTGCCAGCAGTGAAGCAAGCGGGTTTGGTGGCTACACCTTC | CASSEASGFGGYTF
TRBJ2-1 | few | TRBD2 | TRBV4-2 | TGTGCCAGCAGCCAAGTAGGCAGCGGGGCCGACAATGAGCAGTTCTTC | CASSQVGSGADNEQFF
TRBJ2-1 | NA | TRBD1 | TRBV5-8 | TGTGCCAGCAGGTTAGACAGGGACAATGAGCAGTTCTTC | CASRLDRDNEQFF
TRBJ1-4 | NA | NA | TRBV19 | TGTGCCAGTAGTTCTCCACTGACCCGGAGTAATGAAAAACTGTTTTTT | CASSSPLTRSNEKLFF
TRBJ1-2 | NA | TRBD1 | TRBV6-2/TRBV6-3 | TGTGCCAGCAGTTCCGGACAGGCTGGCTACACCTTC | CASSSGQAGYTF
TRBJ1-6 | NA | NA | TRBV4-2 | TGTGCCAGCAGCCAAGATACAGGGTTGGGTTCACCCCTCCACTTT | CASSQDTGLGSPLHF
TRBJ2-7 | NA | NA | TRBV7-9 | TGTGCCAGCAGCTCGACTACCCCCTACGAGCAGTACTTC | CASSSTTPYEQYF
TRBJ2-3 | NA | TRBD1 | TRBV19 | TGTGCCAGTAGTATTGGGACAGGGGTGGAAGATACGCAGTATTTT | CASSIGTGVEDTQYF
TRBJ2-1 | NA | TRBD2 | TRBV6-2/TRBV6-3 | TGTGCCAGCAGTTTATGGACTAGCGGGAGCCACAATGAGCAGTTCTTC | CASSLWTSGSHNEQFF